Presented here are 19 T cell receptor beta chains from one specimen sequenced in a study of regulatory T cells in long-lasting Graves disease. Time point in this sample: newly diagnosed GD, antithyroid drugs for less than 3 months. After RNA was extracted from PBMCs, the TCR library was made from it. Assembly of TCR beta libraries relied on iRepertoire HTBI primers together with Arm-PCR of CDR3 regions. TCRdb used MiXCR to reprocess the multiplex PCR reads, holding one entry per CDR3 protein. Of 420,000 or so distinct CDR3 sequences listed, over 15% are singletons. The same specimen was also included in a second study, on T cells in Graves' hyperthyroidism and ophthalmopathy.

The source was peripheral blood mononuclear cells (PBMCs), collected at new diagnosis, from a patient treated with antithyroid drugs. These receptors were taken from a woman younger than 35 with Graves disease.

The J gene is TRBJ1-1, the V gene TRBV29-1, with a weak D call TRBD1 (5 bases). CDR1 and CDR2 from the germline V gene are SQVTM and ANQGSEA. The germline V and J ends were trimmed by 3 bases and 5 bases, with 16 bases remaining between them. The CDR3 has 14 amino acids. Written as DNA, the CDR3 is TGCAGCGTTGACCGGCGGGGGGGGGGGACTGAAGCTTTCTTT. Amino acids: CSVDRRGGGTEAFF.

As for this clonotype: A single base separates this from a much larger clone, so it may be a read error. The chain couples TRBV12-3 or TRBV12-4 to TRBJ1-1, with a weak D call TRBD1 (6 bases). The CDR3 runs to 13 residues. The germline V and J ends were trimmed by 5 bases and 10 bases, with 17 bases remaining between them. This CDR3 reads CASSARIGGGAFF. The CDR3, as DNA: TGTGCCAGCAGTGCACGTATAGGGGGTGGAGCTTTCTTT.

This clonotype appeared a few times. The gene calls are TRBV9 and TRBJ2-1; D perhaps matches TRBD2 (6 bases). The germline CDR1 and CDR2 sequences are SGDLS and YYNGEE. V was pared by 4 bases and J by 8 bases, with 16 bases between. This CDR3 is built from 14 residues. The CDR3 sequence is CASSLKTRLDEQFF. Here the CDR3 DNA reads TGTGCCAGCAGCCTCAAGACTAGATTAGATGAGCAGTTCTTC. Combining the CDR3 with reference TRBV9 and TRBJ2-1 gives the whole variable domain DSGVTQTPKHLITATGQRVTLRCSPRSGDLSVYWYQQSLDQGLQFLIQYYNGEERAKGNILERFSAQQFPDLHSELNLSSLELGDSALYFCASSLKTRLDEQFFGPGTRLTVL.

This clonotype was seen ten or more times. The chain links TRBV10-3 to TRBJ2-1; D uncertain. The CDR3 is 14 residues long. The V end lost 9 bases, the J end lost 10 bases, and 22 bases lay between the germline ends. Germline V gene data show CDR1 as ENHRY and CDR2 as SYGVKD. CDR3 nucleotide sequence: TGTGCCATTAAACTAACCGGCCTCGCTCTGGAGCAGTTCTTC. Protein: CAIKLTGLALEQFF.

There are a few counts of this clonotype. The chain couples TRBV14 to TRBJ2-1, with a weak D call TRBD1 (6 bases). There are 14 residues in the CDR3. Trimming removed 2 bases from V and 4 bases from J, with 9 bases in between. CDR1 and CDR2 (germline): SGHDN, FVKESK. CDR3 residues: CASSQRGNYNEQFF. The CDR3 DNA sequence: TGTGCCAGCAGCCAAAGGGGGAATTACAATGAGCAGTTCTTC.

The chain has TRBV15 and TRBJ1-3, with 7 nucleotides matching TRBD1. Germline-derived CDR1 and CDR2 are LNHNV and YYDKDF (reference sequence). The CDR3 runs 16 residues. V lost 4 bases and J lost 0; bases outside the gene matches: 6. CDR3 region: CATSKRQGVSGNTIYF. CDR3 bases: TGTGCCACCAGCAAACGACAGGGTGTCTCTGGAAACACCATATATTTT.

There are a few counts of this clonotype. Written as DNA, the CDR3 is TGTGCCAGCAGTTCCGCCCGAGAAGGCTACCCGCAAGAGACCCAGTACTTC. Its protein product is CASSSAREGYPQETQYF. The V and J genes are TRBV12-3 or TRBV12-4 and TRBJ2-5; D is uncertain. The CDR3 runs 17 residues. The V and J ends lost 4 bases and 2 bases respectively, with 20 bases between them.

This clonotype was observed a few times. The chain employs TRBV5-1 and TRBJ1-2; D is ambiguous. V was pared by 2 bases and J by 2 bases, with 13 bases between. This CDR3 is built from 15 residues. The germline V gene encodes CDR1 SGHRS and CDR2 YFSETQ. CDR3: CASSFLGSSNYGYTF. CDR3 DNA sequence: TGCGCCAGCAGCTTTCTGGGAAGCTCCAACTATGGCTACACCTTC.

The chain joins TRBV6-1 to TRBJ2-7; a weak D match, TRBD2 (6 bases). With 0 bases removed from V and 2 bases from J, the gap between germline ends came to 14 bases. Germline CDR1 is MNHNS and CDR2 is SASEGT. The CDR3 has 16 amino acids. The CDR3 DNA reads as TGTGCCAGCAGTGAAGCGGGGGGAACCAAAACCTACGAGCAGTACTTC. This translates into CASSEAGGTKTYEQYF.

The J gene is TRBJ2-2, the V gene TRBV7-2, with D unclear. This CDR3 has 12 residues. CDR1 is SGHTA and CDR2 is FQGNSA in the germline V gene. Trimming took 0 bases from V and 6 from J, leaving 2 bases between them. The CDR3 DNA reads TGTGCCAGCAGCTTAGCGCCCGGGGAGCTGTTTTTT. It is translated as CASSLAPGELFF.

This clonotype has just a few counts. The chain combines TRBV9 with TRBJ1-1, with D perhaps TRBD1 (5 bases). Germline CDR1 and CDR2: SGDLS and YYNGEE. The CDR3 is made up of 16 amino acids. V lost 0 bases and J 0 bases, leaving 12 bases between the germline ends. CDR3 bases: TGTGCCAGCAGCGTAGAGCCGGGACCGTTGAACACTGAAGCTTTCTTT. Translating gives CASSVEPGPLNTEAFF.

This clonotype was seen ten or more times. This sequence joins TRBV6-5 and TRBJ2-7; D gene uncertain. The CDR3 has 14 amino acids. Per the germline V gene, CDR1 is MNHEY and CDR2 is SVGAGI. With 0 bases removed from V and 2 bases from J, the gap between germline ends came to 8 bases. The CDR3 here is CASSYSTRAYEQYF. The CDR3 bases are TGTGCCAGCAGTTACTCGACCCGGGCCTACGAGCAGTACTTC.

This clonotype was recorded a few times. The V call is TRBV25-1, the J call TRBJ1-4; TRBD1 is a possible D gene (5 bases). The CDR3 runs to 13 residues. Trimming took off 8 bases at V and 5 bases at J, with 12 bases between the two ends. Germline CDR1 is MGHDK and CDR2 is SYGVNS. The CDR3: CASARRGNEKLFF. The CDR3, as DNA: TGTGCCAGCGCGAGAAGGGGCAATGAAAAACTGTTTTTT.

This clonotype has a count of ten or more. The chain carries TRBV12-3 or TRBV12-4 and TRBJ2-3; 8 positions agree with TRBD2. The CDR3 is 15 residues long. The trim removed 6 bases at V and 2 bases at J, leaving 7 bases unmatched. CDR3 amino acids: CASSERERVTDTQYF. DNA of the CDR3: TGTGCCAGCAGCGAGCGGGAGAGGGTCACAGATACGCAGTATTTT.

This clonotype occurred many times. The chain uses TRBV6-1 and TRBJ2-7, with 8 nucleotides matching TRBD2. The V segment lost 6 bases and the J segment 6 bases; nucleotides outside the gene matches: 10. CDR3 length equals 14 residues. The V gene's germline CDR1 is MNHNS and CDR2 SASEGT. CDR3 region: CASRGAGEGGEQYF. The CDR3 region has the DNA TGTGCCAGCAGGGGAGCGGGAGAAGGCGGCGAGCAGTACTTC.

The chain recombines TRBV4-3 with TRBJ2-2, with 13 bases matching TRBD2. Germline CDR1 is LGHNA and CDR2 is YSLEER. After removal of 0 bases from V and 4 bases from J, the junction contained 11 bases not matched to a gene. This CDR3 has 20 amino acids. The CDR3 bases are TGCGCCAGCAGCCAAGATTATCCGGGACTAGCGGGATCGTTCACCGGGGAGCTGTTTTTT. As protein: CASSQDYPGLAGSFTGELFF.

The chain recombines TRBV5-4 with TRBJ2-7; 13 bases fit TRBD2. With V trimmed by 4 bases and J by 3 bases, 4 bases remained unmatched. CDR3 length equals 15 residues. The germline gives CDR1 SGHNT, CDR2 YYREEE (reference sequence). CDR3 in amino acids: CASSKGLAGNYEQYF. The CDR3 nucleotides read TGTGCCAGCAGCAAGGGACTAGCGGGAAACTACGAGCAGTACTTC. The complete variable domain, with remaining parts taken from reference TRBV5-4 and TRBJ2-7, reads ETGVTQSPTHLIKTRGQQVTLRCSSQSGHNTVSWYQQALGQGPQFIFQYYREEENGRGNFPPRFSGLQFPNYSSELNVNALELDDSALYLCASSKGLAGNYEQYFGPGTRLTVT.

The chain recombines TRBV27 with TRBJ1-5; D possibly corresponds to TRBD1 (5 bases). Germline CDR1 reads MNHEY; CDR2 reads SMNVEV (reference sequence). The germline V and J ends were trimmed by 5 bases and 4 bases, with 12 bases remaining between them. CDR3 length: 14 amino acids. CDR3 loop: CASSPRSGNQPQHF. For the CDR3, the DNA is TGTGCCAGCAGTCCCCGATCAGGGAATCAGCCCCAGCATTTT.

The chain joins TRBV7-2 to TRBJ1-6; D gene unclear. Germline loops: CDR1 SGHTA, CDR2 FQGNSA. The CDR3 spans 15 residues. The V and J ends lost 4 bases and 6 bases respectively, with 13 bases between them. DNA of the CDR3: TGTGCCAGCAGCTCCGACCCGCGAACTAATTCACCCCTCCACTTT. Residues: CASSSDPRTNSPLHF.